The 13 T cell receptor beta chains below come from one sample, sequenced in a study of OX40 agonist ivuxolimab in advanced cancers. Produced via immunoSEQ multiplex PCR; TCRdb's table is partial and in-frame only. The sample yields fewer than 90,000 clones, approximately 83% seen once. Sequenced material: CD4+ or CD8+ T cells sorted from blood, taken in a trial of the OX40 agonist ivuxolimab. Every receptor here comes from an adult with an advanced solid tumor such as melanoma, head and neck, liver or kidney cancer.

The chain carries TRBV30 and TRBJ1-1, with D unclear. Looked up from germline, CDR1 is GTSNPN and CDR2 is SVGIG (reference sequence). The CDR3 covers 10 residues. The V and J ends lost 6 bases and 9 bases respectively, with 11 bases between them. CDR3 in DNA: TGTGCCTGCTCGACGGAAAAAGCTTTCTTT. This sequence encodes CACSTEKAFF.

By its share, this clone is medium-sized (0.01 to 0.1%). This sample also contains other DNA sequences that code for the same CDR3. The chain couples TRBV2 to TRBJ1-2; D perhaps matches TRBD1 (6 bases). CDR1 and CDR2 from the germline V gene are SNHLY and FYNNEI. The ends were cut back, 4 bases at V and 4 bases at J, with 10 bases in the middle. The CDR3 spans 13 residues. CDR3 sequence reads: CASSVDRLYGYTF. The CDR3 nucleotides are TGTGCCAGCAGTGTTGACAGGCTCTATGGCTACACCTTC.

With regard to this clone: Other DNA sequences in this sample translate to the same CDR3. The chain uses TRBV11-2 and TRBJ1-1; TRBD1 is a possible D gene (5 bases). The CDR3 loop spans 15 amino acids. The V gene lost 6 bases and the J gene lost 0 bases, with 14 bases spanning the gap. Germline CDR1 reads SGHAT; CDR2 reads FQNNGV. CDR3 sequence: CASSLEPGMNTEAFF. The CDR3 DNA sequence: TGTGCCAGCAGTCTGGAGCCAGGGATGAACACTGAAGCTTTCTTT. Variable domain in full (rest from reference TRBV11-2 and TRBJ1-1): EAGVAQSPRYKIIEKRQSVAFWCNPISGHATLYWYQQILGQGPKLLIQFQNNGVVDDSQLPKDRFSAERLKGVDSTLKIQPAKLEDSAVYLCASSLEPGMNTEAFFGQGTRLTVV.

This chain joins TRBV29-1 and TRBJ2-5; D might be TRBD1 or TRBD2, each matching 6 bases. Germline V gene sequence: CDR1 SQVTM, CDR2 ANQGSEA. The CDR3 length is 12 residues. V was cut by 4 bases and J by 7 bases, with 13 bases left in between. CDR3 DNA sequence: TGCAGCGTTGTTGAGGGGGGCAGGACCCAGTACTTC. Translating gives CSVVEGGRTQYF. The full variable domain, rest sourced from reference TRBV29-1 and TRBJ2-5, is SAVISQKPSRDICQRGTSLTIQCQVDSQVTMMFWYRQQPGQSLTLIATANQGSEATYESGFVIDKFPISRPNLTFSTLTVSNMSPEDSSIYLCSVVEGGRTQYFGPGTRLLVL.

The genes are TRBV5-4 and TRBJ2-1; the D gene is possibly TRBD2 (7 bases). Germline-derived CDR1 and CDR2 are SGHNT and YYREEE (reference sequence). The V gene lost 2 bases and the J gene lost 5 bases, with 11 bases spanning the gap. This CDR3 is built from 14 residues. The CDR3 region is CASSLRGGDNEQFF. The DNA of the CDR3 is TGTGCCAGCAGCTTACGAGGGGGGGACAATGAGCAGTTCTTC. The full variable domain, with the rest looked up from reference TRBV5-4 and TRBJ2-1, is ETGVTQSPTHLIKTRGQQVTLRCSSQSGHNTVSWYQQALGQGPQFIFQYYREEENGRGNFPPRFSGLQFPNYSSELNVNALELDDSALYLCASSLRGGDNEQFFGPGTRLTVL.

The chain combines TRBV11-3 with TRBJ2-3, with 9 bases matching TRBD2. Trimming cost V 3 bases and J 5 bases; bases outside gene matches: 6. This CDR3 comprises 15 residues. The germline gives CDR1 SGHNT, CDR2 YENEEA. The CDR3 here is CASSLLAGHQDTQYF. The CDR3 DNA sequence: TGTGCCAGCAGCTTGCTAGCGGGACATCAAGATACGCAGTATTTT.

This chain connects TRBV29-1 to TRBJ2-5; 9 bases map to TRBD1. J lost 4 bases, V lost 7 bases, and 7 bases had no gene match. In germline, CDR1 is SQVTM, CDR2 ANQGSEA. The CDR3 runs 13 residues. Here the CDR3 DNA reads TGCAGCGGATCCGGGACAGGGACAGAGACCCAGTACTTC. Translating it yields CSGSGTGTETQYF.

The chain links TRBV27 to TRBJ2-4, with D possibly matching TRBD2 (6 bases). V lost 6 bases and J 6 bases, leaving 18 bases between the germline ends. Germline-derived CDR1 and CDR2 are MNHEY and SMNVEV (reference sequence). The CDR3 consists of 15 residues. DNA for the CDR3: TGTGCCAGCAGCACCATAGGGACTTTGAGAAACATTCAGTACTTC. This sequence encodes CASSTIGTLRNIQYF.

The rearrangement uses TRBV6-6 and TRBJ2-7; 9 bases are shared with TRBD1. The CDR3 is 15 amino acids. Germline values: CDR1 MNHNY, CDR2 SVGAGI (reference sequence). The V and J ends lost 5 bases and 0 bases, in that order; junction bases with no gene match: 5. DNA for the CDR3: TGTGCCAGCAGTCCCGACAGGGGGAGCTCCTACGAGCAGTACTTC. The encoded protein is CASSPDRGSSYEQYF.

The rearrangement uses TRBV7-2 and TRBJ2-7; D is undetermined. V dropped 1 base and J dropped 6 bases, with 7 bases sitting between them. The CDR3 has 12 amino acids. The germline V gene encodes CDR1 SGHTA and CDR2 FQGNSA. The CDR3 nucleotides read TGTGCCAGCAGCTTAGAGCGCGGCGAGCAGTACTTC. Amino acids: CASSLERGEQYF.

The chain joins TRBV5-4 to TRBJ1-5; no clear D. This CDR3 contains 13 residues. V lost 1 base, J lost 7 bases, and 9 bases lay in between. Germline-derived CDR1 and CDR2 are SGHNT and YYREEE (reference sequence). CDR3 amino acids: CASSLSKSQPQHF. The CDR3 DNA follows: TGTGCCAGCAGCTTGAGCAAGTCCCAGCCCCAGCATTTT.

The chain employs TRBV11-2 and TRBJ1-1, with D tentatively TRBD1 (6 bases). V was clipped by 0 bases and J by 5 bases, with 13 bases between them. The CDR3 runs to 15 residues. CDR1 is SGHAT and CDR2 is FQNNGV in the germline V gene. This chain's CDR3 is CASSLEVGTKTEAFF. CDR3 nucleotide sequence: TGTGCCAGCAGCTTAGAGGTCGGGACAAAAACTGAAGCTTTCTTT.

J is TRBJ1-3 and V is TRBV9, with D hard to call. Germline assignment: CDR1 SGDLS and CDR2 YYNGEE. Trimming left V 0 bases short and J 5 bases short, with 9 bases between. CDR3 size: 14 residues. The chain's CDR3 is CASSVESGRNTIYF. CDR3 nucleotide sequence: TGTGCCAGCAGCGTAGAGTCAGGCAGAAACACCATATATTTT.